This T cell receptor (beta chain) comes out of a study of T-cell memory formation after mild COVID-19 (dated by TCRdb to 2020 to 2022). About the investigation overall: TCR sequence clusters from the two donors were found to be largely donor specific. T-cell clones expanding and contracting after mild COVID-19 in two donors were tracked by longitudinal TCRalpha and TCRbeta repertoire sequencing. Two young, previously healthy adult volunteers made up the cohort, one male and one female.

This clonotype was detected only a few times. Its antigen has not been determined. No clone much larger than this one lies a single base away; base qualities are absent. CDR1 and CDR2 (SNHLY, FYNNEI) derive from the germline V gene. Including the terminal cysteine and phenylalanine, the CDR3 comprises 17 residues. Only CDR3 DNA is held: 51 bases, read in frame from base 1. V is clipped by 4 bases and J by 4 bases, and the sequence between their germline boundaries is 22 bases long. Ficoll-Paque density gradient centrifugation was used to isolate PBMCs. What the work shows at the level of the full study, not this receptor alone: Clones contracting from day 15 to 85 had balanced CD4/CD8 phenotypes, while a second wave expanding from day 15 to 37 was biased towards CD4+. Contracting CD4+ clones turned up mainly in the CM and EM memory subsets, whereas EMRA was where CD8+ clones were enriched. Some responding clones were detected in pre-infection memory, which suggested that pre-existing cross-reactive memory T cells had joined the SARS-CoV-2 response. Only a couple of mild cases were covered in the study, and larger cohorts including severe cases with pre-infection samples were considered necessary. Whether the second-wave clones peaking on day 37 were SARS-CoV-2 specific was not confirmed.

The sequencing machine was an Illumina NovaSeq 6000. cDNA libraries for TCRalpha and TCRbeta were prepared by 5'RACE using constant-segment primers, with sample barcodes and unique molecular identifiers added. Trizol reagent was used to extract RNA from every sample. The libraries were amplified in two PCR steps, and the second step added a second sample barcode and Illumina TruSeq adapters. Sequencing of libraries was performed on an Illumina NovaSeq with 2 x 150 bp paired-end reads. The study's processing was this. Reads were demultiplexed and collapsed into UMI-guided consensus sequences with migec v1.2.7. Using mixcr v2.1.11, UMI consensuses were aligned to TRA and TRB V and J templates and then assembled into clonotypes. A clonotype was counted as expanded or contracted only when both edgeR and NoisET called the clonotype significant, with the noise models trained on biological replicates. edgeR calls used a false discovery rate-adjusted p below 0.01 and a log2 fold-change threshold of 1. PCA with hierarchical clustering of max-normalized trajectories of the 1000 most abundant clonotypes was used as exploratory dynamics analysis. Separately sequenced CD4+ and CD8+ repertoires were used to assign a CD4 or CD8 phenotype to each responding clone. TCRdb reprocessed the public reads (quality trimming at Q25 with fastp, clone calling with MiXCR) and kept in-frame beta chains. Records with the same CDR3 protein are collapsed into one entry carrying the most frequent genes and DNA. These V and J calls rely on TCRdb rather than the paper's analysis. In all, the sample holds about 610,000 distinct CDR3 sequences, and around 16% of those were seen once. The top ten clones comprise roughly 7.8% of the sample.

The chain is assembled from TRBV2 and TRBJ1-1; perhaps TRBD1 is the D gene, with 6 bases matching. Sequencing was carried out using PBMCs or a T cell subset sorted from them (not recorded which). The receptor's source is an adult woman who had mild COVID-19 (a few samples of this study predate the infection). The sample titles of this study are shuffled in the database, so cell type and time point are left out; the donor was told from shared clones. The nucleotides read TGTGCCAGCAGTGGGACACAGGGTGGGAGTCATTCCACTGAAGCTTTCTTT. It codes for CASSGTQGGSHSTEAFF.